The 16 T cell receptor beta chains below come from one sample, sequenced in a study of OX40 agonist ivuxolimab in advanced cancers. This table comes from immunoSEQ multiplex PCR, and its TCRdb copy is limited to in-frame clones, with some not included. The sample lists about 13,000 clones; around 72% were seen once. The sequencing here drew on CD4+ or CD8+ T cells sorted from blood, taken in a trial of the OX40 agonist ivuxolimab. Receptors originate from an adult with an advanced solid tumor such as melanoma, head and neck, liver or kidney cancer.

In its sample, this clone was seen a few times. The chain uses TRBV29-1 and TRBJ2-3; D is uncertain. Trimming took 7 bases from V and 7 from J, leaving 18 bases between them. The CDR3 runs to 13 residues. Germline CDR1 SQVTM, CDR2 ANQGSEA. The CDR3, as DNA: TGCAGCGCCCAGGACCCCTGGTTCCATACGCAGTATTTT. It codes for CSAQDPWFHTQYF.

V gene TRBV27 combines with J gene TRBJ1-1, with a tentative D call TRBD1 (5 bases). There are 14 residues in the CDR3. Per germline, CDR1 MNHEY and CDR2 SMNVEV (reference sequence). V was shortened by 9 bases and J by 1 base, with 15 bases between the two germline ends. In DNA, the CDR3 is TGTGCCAGTGCCTCCCGGGGGTCGAACACTGAAGCTTTCTTT. This gives the protein CASASRGSNTEAFF.

This chain joins TRBV4-1 and TRBJ2-2; the D gene is possibly TRBD1 (6 bases). The V and J ends lost 6 bases and 5 bases respectively, with 19 bases between them. Germline V gene data show CDR1 as MGHRA and CDR2 as YSYEKL. This CDR3 spans 16 amino acids. Written as DNA, the CDR3 is TGCGCCAGCAGTCGACGAAATACAGGGTCAACCGGGGAGCTGTTTTTT. Translated, it gives CASSRRNTGSTGELFF.

CDR3 nucleotides: TGTGCCAGCAGCTTAGTTGGGCGGACCGGGGAGCTGTTTTTT. Translated, it gives CASSLVGRTGELFF. This rearrangement joins TRBV7-6 to TRBJ2-2, with D unresolved. Trimming took off 1 base at V and 5 bases at J, with 8 bases between the two ends. The germline V gene encodes CDR1 SGHVS and CDR2 FNYEAQ. This CDR3 spans 14 amino acids. Full variable domain (missing parts from reference TRBV7-6 and TRBJ2-2): GAGVSQSPRYKVTKRGQDVALRCDPISGHVSLYWYRQALGQGPEFLTYFNYEAQQDKSGLPNDRFSAERPEGSISTLTIQRTEQRDSAMYRCASSLVGRTGELFFGEGSRLTVL.

The chain recombines TRBV7-6 with TRBJ2-5; a possible D gene is TRBD2 (6 bases). Germline V gene lookup returns CDR1 SGHVS and CDR2 FNYEAQ. Trimming stripped 5 bases from V and 4 bases from J, with 14 bases between. The CDR3 length is 14 residues. The CDR3, as DNA: TGTGCCAGCAGCCGCAACTGGGGAGGAGAGACCCAGTACTTC. Protein: CASSRNWGGETQYF.

This chain connects TRBV19 to TRBJ1-4; no definite D call. V was trimmed by 7 bases and J by 7 bases, leaving 19 bases between them. The germline CDR1 and CDR2 sequences are LNHDA and SQIVND (reference sequence). The CDR3 runs to 15 residues. The CDR3 sequence: CASNLWPASGEKLFF. DNA of the CDR3: TGTGCCAGTAACCTGTGGCCGGCTTCGGGTGAAAAACTGTTTTTT.

V is TRBV27 and J is TRBJ1-1; 7 nucleotides match TRBD1. Germline V gives CDR1 MNHEY, CDR2 SMNVEV (reference sequence). The CDR3 is 15 residues long. Trimming removed 5 bases from V and 5 bases from J; junction bases left unmatched: 11. CDR3: CASSLTGDTRTEAFF. The CDR3 DNA is TGTGCCAGCAGTCTTACAGGGGATACGCGGACTGAAGCTTTCTTT.

CDR3 sequence (DNA): TGTGCCAGCAGCTTAGTTAGCAATCAGCCCCAGCATTTT. This codes for CASSLVSNQPQHF. The chain joins TRBV7-8 to TRBJ1-5; no definite D call. Germline-derived CDR1 and CDR2 are SGHVS and FQNEAQ. The CDR3 spans 13 residues. V shed 1 base and J shed 0 bases, with 1 base lying between them.

A single count supports this clone. This rearrangement joins TRBV4-1 to TRBJ1-1; TRBD1 might be the D (5 bases). The germline V gene has CDR1 MGHRA and CDR2 YSYEKL. The ends were cut back, 7 bases at V and 1 base at J, with 19 bases in the middle. The CDR3 consists of 16 residues. In DNA, the CDR3 is TGCGCCAGCACTCAGAGTGGCGGGAGGGGGAACACTGAAGCTTTCTTT. Translation: CASTQSGGRGNTEAFF.

In this sample, this clone turned up many times. The chain uses TRBV19 and TRBJ1-1; TRBD1 might be the D (6 bases). CDR1 is LNHDA, CDR2 SQIVND, per germline (reference sequence). This CDR3 is built from 13 residues. With 6 bases removed from V and 8 bases from J, the gap between germline ends came to 16 bases. This CDR3 reads CASRWGGQEEAFF. The CDR3 DNA follows: TGTGCCAGTAGATGGGGGGGCCAGGAAGAAGCTTTCTTT.

The chain uses TRBV5-6 and TRBJ2-7; D gene ambiguous. This CDR3 spans 13 amino acids. V shed 4 bases and J shed 0 bases, with 8 bases lying between them. CDR1 SGHDT and CDR2 YYEEEE come from the germline V gene. CDR3 DNA sequence: TGTGCCAGCAGCCCATCGGTCTCCTACGAGCAGTACTTC. Translating it yields CASSPSVSYEQYF.

The chain joins TRBV6-1 to TRBJ2-1, with D possibly TRBD2 on 6 matching bases. The germline gives CDR1 MNHNS, CDR2 SASEGT. CDR3 size: 15 residues. Trimming left V 0 bases short and J 6 bases short, with 12 bases between. This CDR3 is CASSEADGSVNEQFF. The CDR3 bases are TGTGCCAGCAGTGAAGCGGACGGGAGCGTCAATGAGCAGTTCTTC.

The sample holds many counts of this clone. This chain connects TRBV2 to TRBJ2-1, with no clear D. Germline V gene lookup returns CDR1 SNHLY and CDR2 FYNNEI. The CDR3 runs 14 residues. Trimming left V 5 bases short and J 1 base short, with 9 bases between. CDR3 coding DNA: TGTGCCAGCAGTCATGACACTTCCTACAATGAGCAGTTCTTC. This translates into CASSHDTSYNEQFF.

In regard to this clone: The same CDR3 is also encoded by other DNA sequences in this sample. The chain employs TRBV5-1 and TRBJ2-7, with TRBD1 identical over 9 bases. V shed 1 base and J 3 bases; nucleotides not matched to a gene: 8. Germline CDR1 reads SGHRS; CDR2 reads YFSETQ. The CDR3 sequence is 16 residues long. CDR3 sequence (DNA): TGCGCCAGCAGCTTGTCTCCGGGACAGGGTAGCTACGAGCAGTACTTC. Protein: CASSLSPGQGSYEQYF.

The chain is built from TRBV30 and TRBJ2-1, with D uncertain. CDR1 and CDR2 (germline): GTSNPN, SVGIG (reference sequence). Deletions cut 2 bases from V and 9 bases from J, with 11 bases between. This CDR3 is built from 12 residues. CDR3 region: CAWSPDGSEQFF. The DNA for the CDR3 is TGTGCCTGGAGTCCAGACGGAAGTGAGCAGTTCTTC.

The chain couples TRBV12-2 to TRBJ2-7; the tabulated D call, TRBD2, remains unverified against the DNA. TRBV12-2 is marked as a pseudogene. The CDR3 consists of 15 residues. This CDR3 reads CASRPKPGLAYEQYF. As DNA, the CDR3 is TGTGCAAGTCGCCCCAAGCCGGGACTAGCGTACGAGCAGTACTTC.